This passage covers 30 T cell receptor beta chains from one sample sequenced in a study of blood T cell repertoires in COVID-19 (dated by TCRdb to about 2020). Library creation used the immunoSEQ multiplex PCR assay. The immuneACCESS repertoire file appears here via TCRdb, limited to in-frame rearrangements. These files lack a portion of the clones; in checked studies, under half of the deficit traces to unresolved V genes, and the cause of the others is not known. In this sample the table shows 95,000 to 110,000 clones, roughly nine tenths of which occur a single time. The ten largest clones add up to over 15% of the sample. What was sequenced was peripheral blood. The source of these receptors is a woman older than 75 in a cohort sampled during active COVID-19.

The chain recombines TRBV15 with TRBJ2-7; D might be TRBD2 (6 bases). The V gene's germline CDR1 is LNHNV and CDR2 YYDKDF (reference sequence). The CDR3 extends over 15 amino acids. Trimming cost V 3 bases and J 2 bases, with 14 bases left between them. For the CDR3, the DNA is TGTGCCACCAGCAGTCATAACTCGGGGGCCTACGAGCAGTACTTC. As protein: CATSSHNSGAYEQYF.

V is TRBV19 and J is TRBJ2-3, with TRBD1 identical over 9 bases. This CDR3 is 15 amino acids long. The germline V gene has CDR1 LNHDA and CDR2 SQIVND (reference sequence). The ends lost 7 bases at V and 0 bases at J; junction bases unmatched: 5. This CDR3 reads CASTRGTGSTDTQYF. The CDR3 DNA is TGTGCCAGTACCCGGGGGACAGGGAGCACAGATACGCAGTATTTT.

V and J are TRBV4-1 and TRBJ2-5; 14 bases are shared with TRBD2. Losses at the gene ends were 0 bases for V and 4 bases for J; bases not matched to a gene: 13. Germline CDR1 MGHRA, CDR2 YSYEKL. The CDR3 is 20 amino acids. The CDR3 loop reads CASSQDAPGTSGGRLETQYF. The CDR3 nucleotides read TGCGCCAGCAGCCAAGATGCCCCCGGGACTAGCGGGGGACGGCTAGAGACCCAGTACTTC.

The chain uses TRBV19 and TRBJ1-2, with 8 positions matching TRBD1. Germline loops: CDR1 LNHDA, CDR2 SQIVND (reference sequence). CDR3 length: 12 amino acids. The ends lost 6 bases at V and 3 bases at J; junction bases unmatched: 0. The CDR3 sequence is CASRQGDYGYTF. The CDR3 region has the DNA TGTGCCAGTAGACAGGGGGACTATGGCTACACCTTC.

CDR3 in amino acids: CASSLWGENEQFF. The CDR3 DNA sequence: TGCGCCAGCAGCTTGTGGGGGGAGAATGAGCAGTTCTTC. This chain links TRBV5-1 with TRBJ2-1; maybe TRBD2 (6 bases). The CDR3 sequence is 13 residues long. Trimming stripped 1 base from V and 7 bases from J, with 9 bases between. Germline values: CDR1 SGHRS, CDR2 YFSETQ.

The chain couples TRBV12-3 or TRBV12-4 to TRBJ1-6; D is unclear. The CDR3 covers 12 residues. The ends were cut back, 7 bases at V and 10 bases at J, with 11 bases in the middle. CDR3 protein: CASTQPGSPLHF. The CDR3 nucleotides are TGTGCCAGCACCCAACCCGGGTCACCCCTCCACTTT.

This chain links TRBV11-3 with TRBJ2-1, with 8 nucleotides matching TRBD1. This CDR3 comprises 14 residues. The V gene end was trimmed by 7 bases and the J gene end by 5 bases; junction bases not matched to a gene: 7. Germline-derived CDR1 and CDR2 are SGHNT and YENEEA. The CDR3 region has the DNA TGTGCCAGCACTCCCGGGACAGGAAACAATGAGCAGTTCTTC. Translated, it gives CASTPGTGNNEQFF.

This chain joins TRBV5-8 and TRBJ2-1; 9 bases map to TRBD2. The germline CDR1 and CDR2 sequences are SGHTS and YDEGEE. This CDR3 spans 15 amino acids. J was trimmed by 7 bases and V by 2 bases; bases with no gene match: 7. The CDR3 region is CASSFGGRARNEQFF. DNA for the CDR3: TGTGCCAGCAGCTTCGGCGGGAGGGCCAGAAATGAGCAGTTCTTC.

V and J are TRBV6-5 and TRBJ1-2, with 7 bases lining up with TRBD1. J gave up 3 bases and V 5 bases, and 6 bases lay outside the gene matches. CDR3 length: 14 residues. Germline V CDR1 and CDR2: MNHEY, SVGAGI. The CDR3 sequence is CASSTRGWDYGYTF. CDR3 in DNA: TGTGCCAGCAGTACCAGGGGGTGGGACTATGGCTACACCTTC.

V and J are TRBV2 and TRBJ1-2; 7 bases are a match to TRBD1. In germline, CDR1 is SNHLY, CDR2 FYNNEI. The V and J ends lost 6 bases and 1 base, in that order; junction bases with no gene match: 8. The CDR3 is 15 amino acids. The chain's CDR3 is CASSGDRAFNYGYTF. As DNA, the CDR3 is TGTGCCAGCAGCGGAGACAGGGCTTTTAACTATGGCTACACCTTC.

The rearrangement links TRBV6-5 to TRBJ1-5; D not resolved. CDR3 length: 15 amino acids. The germline V gene has CDR1 MNHEY and CDR2 SVGAGI. Trimming took 7 bases from V and 3 from J, leaving 16 bases between them. The DNA of the CDR3 is TGTGCCAGCATTAAAGAGCGGGGTCACAATCAGCCCCAGCATTTT. Encoded protein: CASIKERGHNQPQHF.

The rearrangement joins TRBV5-1 to TRBJ1-1; D is unresolved. Looked up from germline, CDR1 is SGHRS and CDR2 is YFSETQ. With 0 bases removed from V and 5 bases from J, the gap between germline ends came to 11 bases. CDR3 length: 14 amino acids. CDR3 residues: CASSLATPGTEAFF. CDR3 nucleotides: TGCGCCAGCAGCTTGGCTACCCCCGGGACTGAAGCTTTCTTT.

V and J are TRBV28 and TRBJ1-1, with TRBD1 identical over 9 bases. This CDR3 contains 16 residues. CDR1 MDHEN and CDR2 SYDVKM come from the germline V gene. The junction had 9 bases not matched to a gene; V was cut back by 7 bases and J by 0 bases. This chain's CDR3 is CASTFGTGLMNTEAFF. In DNA form, the CDR3 reads TGTGCCAGCACCTTCGGGACAGGGCTTATGAACACTGAAGCTTTCTTT. Complete variable domain (other parts from reference TRBV28 and TRBJ1-1): DVKVTQSSRYLVKRTGEKVFLECVQDMDHENMFWYRQDPGLGLRLIYFSYDVKMKEKGDIPEGYSVSREKKERFSLILESASTNQTSMYLCASTFGTGLMNTEAFFGQGTRLTVV.

The chain links TRBV10-3 to TRBJ2-3; 8 bases fit TRBD1. The CDR3 extends over 16 amino acids. From germline, CDR1 is ENHRY and CDR2 SYGVKD. With V trimmed by 4 bases and J by 4 bases, 10 bases remained unmatched. The CDR3: CAISGKVGQGADTQYF. CDR3 in DNA: TGTGCCATCAGTGGAAAAGTCGGACAGGGCGCAGATACGCAGTATTTT.

The chain couples TRBV15 to TRBJ2-7; 10 nucleotides agree with TRBD1. Trimming cost V 5 bases and J 0 bases; bases outside gene matches: 10. The CDR3 length is 17 residues. CDR1 and CDR2 (germline): LNHNV, YYDKDF (reference sequence). The chain's CDR3 is CATSQSRDRGFSYEQYF. The DNA of the CDR3 is TGTGCCACCAGCCAGAGCCGGGACAGGGGCTTCTCCTACGAGCAGTACTTC.

V is TRBV27 and J is TRBJ1-4; no firm D call. Trimming shortened V by 1 base and J by 4 bases, and 7 bases separated the two germline ends. The CDR3 runs 14 residues. Germline loops: CDR1 MNHEY, CDR2 SMNVEV (reference sequence). The CDR3: CASSLLAGNEKLFF. The CDR3 DNA is TGTGCCAGCAGTTTATTAGCCGGTAATGAAAAACTGTTTTTT.

The gene calls are TRBV4-1 and TRBJ1-4, with D perhaps TRBD1 (6 bases). V dropped 2 bases and J dropped 7 bases, with 14 bases sitting between them. CDR1 and CDR2 (germline): MGHRA, YSYEKL. The length of the CDR3 is 15 residues. The CDR3 DNA sequence: TGCGCCAGCAGCCAACAAGGGGGTCTTAGTGAAAAACTGTTTTTT. This translates into CASSQQGGLSEKLFF.

This chain links TRBV24-1 with TRBJ2-1, with 11 bases identical to TRBD2. This CDR3 spans 18 amino acids. Germline assignment: CDR1 KGHDR and CDR2 SFDVKD. Losses at the gene ends were 2 bases for V and 0 bases for J; bases not matched to a gene: 5. The chain's CDR3 is CATSDSGTSGSSYNEQFF. As DNA, the CDR3 is TGTGCCACCAGTGATTCCGGGACTAGCGGCAGCTCCTACAATGAGCAGTTCTTC.

The chain is built from TRBV12-3 or TRBV12-4 and TRBJ2-7, with 11 bases matching TRBD1. Trimming at V came to 6 bases and at J to 3 bases, leaving 1 base not matched to a gene. This CDR3 has 13 amino acids. Here the CDR3 reads CASRGTGGYEQYF. The CDR3 nucleotides read TGTGCCAGCAGGGGGACAGGGGGCTACGAGCAGTACTTC.

This chain's CDR3 is CASSVAGVYTGELFF. The CDR3 DNA follows: TGTGCCAGCAGCGTGGCGGGAGTCTACACCGGGGAGCTGTTTTTT. This chain joins TRBV9 and TRBJ2-2; TRBD2 matches 7 bases. V shed 2 bases, J shed 3 bases, and the junction held 4 bases outside the gene matches. Germline V lookup: CDR1 SGDLS, CDR2 YYNGEE. The CDR3 spans 15 residues.

This rearrangement joins TRBV5-1 to TRBJ2-3; 9 bases are a match to TRBD1. This CDR3 spans 15 amino acids. Trimming cost V 4 bases and J 5 bases; bases outside gene matches: 8. CDR1 is SGHRS and CDR2 is YFSETQ in the germline V gene. The CDR3 spells CASSPTGGAVDTQYF. DNA for the CDR3: TGCGCCAGCAGCCCAACAGGGGGCGCCGTAGATACGCAGTATTTT.

This clone was observed a few times. The chain carries TRBV24-1 and TRBJ2-1, with 10 bases matching TRBD2. CDR3 size: 19 residues. V shed 5 bases, J shed 0 bases, and the junction held 12 bases outside the gene matches. Germline CDR1 and CDR2: KGHDR and SFDVKD. The DNA of the CDR3 is TGTGCCACCAGTGGCCGGACTAGCGGTGCTCTAAGCTCCTACAATGAGCAGTTCTTC. This gives the protein CATSGRTSGALSSYNEQFF.

The chain combines TRBV19 with TRBJ1-6; D is unclear. The ends were cut back, 7 bases at V and 7 bases at J, with 14 bases in the middle. In germline, CDR1 is LNHDA, CDR2 SQIVND (reference sequence). The CDR3 has 14 residues. The CDR3 DNA is TGTGCCAGTAATTTTGAGGAGAGGAATTCACCCCTCCACTTT. This codes for CASNFEERNSPLHF.

The rearrangement joins TRBV11-2 to TRBJ1-2; 9 nucleotides align to TRBD1. Trimming took 6 bases from V and 4 from J; bases not matched to a gene: 6. CDR3 length: 14 residues. Germline lookup yields CDR1 SGHAT and CDR2 FQNNGV. DNA for the CDR3: TGTGCCAGCAGTTTGGGGACAGGGCTCTATGGCTACACCTTC. This encodes CASSLGTGLYGYTF.

The chain recombines TRBV24-1 with TRBJ2-2; D gene ambiguous. Trimming took 4 bases from V and 5 from J, leaving 10 bases between them. The V gene's germline CDR1 is KGHDR and CDR2 SFDVKD. This CDR3 region has 14 residues. The CDR3 coding sequence is TGTGCCACCAGTGACTCAACAAGAACCGGGGAGCTGTTTTTT. Translation gives CATSDSTRTGELFF.

The chain carries TRBV28 and TRBJ2-3; D ambiguous. The CDR3 loop spans 14 amino acids. V was pared by 10 bases and J by 6 bases, with 20 bases between. Germline CDR1 reads MDHEN; CDR2 reads SYDVKM. Written as DNA, the CDR3 is TGTGCCACCCTAGACCCCGGAAGAAGGGATACGCAGTATTTT. This translates into CATLDPGRRDTQYF.

The chain combines TRBV19 with TRBJ2-6, with TRBD2 matching 7 bases. Germline CDR1 is LNHDA and CDR2 is SQIVND (reference sequence). The length of the CDR3 is 17 residues. V shed 11 bases, J shed 0 bases, and the junction held 13 bases outside the gene matches. In DNA form, the CDR3 reads TGTGCCGCCACCAAGGGACTATTACCCTCTGGGGCCAACGTCCTGACTTTC. Amino acids: CAATKGLLPSGANVLTF.

This sequence joins TRBV12-3 or TRBV12-4 and TRBJ1-4; tentative D call: TRBD1 (5 bases). The ends were cut back, 6 bases at V and 7 bases at J, with 12 bases in the middle. The CDR3 length is 13 residues. The CDR3 spells CASSPQGGEKLFF. The CDR3 DNA reads TGTGCCAGCAGCCCCCAGGGCGGTGAAAAACTGTTTTTT.

The chain is built from TRBV29-1 and TRBJ2-1; 8 nucleotides agree with TRBD2. Losses at the gene ends were 5 bases for V and 10 bases for J; bases not matched to a gene: 10. Looked up from germline, CDR1 is SQVTM and CDR2 is ANQGSEA. The CDR3 spans 13 residues. CDR3 nucleotide sequence: TGCAGCGTTCGAAGCGGGAGCCTATGGGAGCAGTTCTTC. Encoded protein: CSVRSGSLWEQFF.

The DNA of the CDR3 is TGTGCCAGTCAACTAGCGGGGGGTTTAGATACGCAGTATTTT. Its protein product is CASQLAGGLDTQYF. The chain joins TRBV2 to TRBJ2-3; 12 nucleotides agree with TRBD2. The CDR3 contains 14 residues. V shed 9 bases and J 5 bases; nucleotides not matched to a gene: 6. Looked up from germline, CDR1 is SNHLY and CDR2 is FYNNEI.